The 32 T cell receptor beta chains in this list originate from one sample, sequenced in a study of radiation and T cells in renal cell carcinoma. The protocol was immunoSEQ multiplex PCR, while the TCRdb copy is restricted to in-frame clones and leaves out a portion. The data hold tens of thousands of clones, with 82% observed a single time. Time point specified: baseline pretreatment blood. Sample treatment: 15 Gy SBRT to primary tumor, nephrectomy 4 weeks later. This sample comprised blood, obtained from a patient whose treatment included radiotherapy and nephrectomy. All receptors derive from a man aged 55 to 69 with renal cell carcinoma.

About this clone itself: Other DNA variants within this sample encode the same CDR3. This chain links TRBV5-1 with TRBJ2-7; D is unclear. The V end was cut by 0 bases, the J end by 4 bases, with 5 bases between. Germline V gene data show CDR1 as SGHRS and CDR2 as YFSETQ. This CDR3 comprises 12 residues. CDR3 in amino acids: CASSLEGYEQYF. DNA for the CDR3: TGCGCCAGCAGCTTGGAAGGGTACGAGCAGTACTTC.

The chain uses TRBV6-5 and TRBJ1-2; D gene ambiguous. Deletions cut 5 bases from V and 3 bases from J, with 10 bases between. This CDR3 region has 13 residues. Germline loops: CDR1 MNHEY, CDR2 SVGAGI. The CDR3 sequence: CASSQEMYYGYTF. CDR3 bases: TGTGCCAGCAGTCAAGAGATGTACTATGGCTACACCTTC.

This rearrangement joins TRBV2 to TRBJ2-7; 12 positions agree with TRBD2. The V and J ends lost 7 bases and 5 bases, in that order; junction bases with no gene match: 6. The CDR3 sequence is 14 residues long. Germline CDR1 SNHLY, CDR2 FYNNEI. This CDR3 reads CASTPSGRAHEQYF. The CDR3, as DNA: TGTGCCAGCACCCCTAGCGGGAGGGCCCACGAGCAGTACTTC.

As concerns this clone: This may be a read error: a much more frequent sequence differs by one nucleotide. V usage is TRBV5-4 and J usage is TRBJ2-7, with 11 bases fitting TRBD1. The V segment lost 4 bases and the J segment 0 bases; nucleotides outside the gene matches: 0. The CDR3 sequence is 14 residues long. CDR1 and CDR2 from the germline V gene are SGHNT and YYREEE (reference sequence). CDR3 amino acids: CASSGTGGSYEQYF. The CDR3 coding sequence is TGTGCCAGCAGCGGGACAGGGGGCTCCTACGAGCAGTACTTC.

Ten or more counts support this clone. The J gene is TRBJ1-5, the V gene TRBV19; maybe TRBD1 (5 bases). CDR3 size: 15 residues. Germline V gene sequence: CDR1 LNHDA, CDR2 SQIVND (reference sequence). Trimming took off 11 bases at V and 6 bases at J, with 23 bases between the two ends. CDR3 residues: CASRGSQDYGQPQHF. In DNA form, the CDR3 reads TGTGCCTCTAGGGGTTCCCAGGATTACGGTCAGCCCCAGCATTTT.

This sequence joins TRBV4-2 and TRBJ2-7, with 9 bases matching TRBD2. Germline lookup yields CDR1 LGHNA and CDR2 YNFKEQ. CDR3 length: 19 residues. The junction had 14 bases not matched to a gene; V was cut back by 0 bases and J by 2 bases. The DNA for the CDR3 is TGTGCCAGCAGCCAAGAGTTTTTTCTAGCGGGGCTTAGCGCCTACGAGCAGTACTTC. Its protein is CASSQEFFLAGLSAYEQYF.

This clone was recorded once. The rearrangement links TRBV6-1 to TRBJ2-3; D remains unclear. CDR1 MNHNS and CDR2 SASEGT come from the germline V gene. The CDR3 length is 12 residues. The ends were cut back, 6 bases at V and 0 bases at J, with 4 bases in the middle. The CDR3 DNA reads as TGTGCCAGCAGCCATAGCACAGATACGCAGTATTTT. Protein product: CASSHSTDTQYF.

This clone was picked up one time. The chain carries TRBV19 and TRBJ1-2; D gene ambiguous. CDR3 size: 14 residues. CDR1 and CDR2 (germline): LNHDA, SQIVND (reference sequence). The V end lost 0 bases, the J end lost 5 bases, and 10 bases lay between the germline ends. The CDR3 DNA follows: TGTGCCAGTAGTATAGAGTACAAATTTTATGGCTACACCTTC. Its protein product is CASSIEYKFYGYTF.

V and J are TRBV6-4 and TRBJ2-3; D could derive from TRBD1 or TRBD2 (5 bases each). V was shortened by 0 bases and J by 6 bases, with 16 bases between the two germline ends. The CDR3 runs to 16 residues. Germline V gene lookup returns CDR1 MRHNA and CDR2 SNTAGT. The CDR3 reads CASSDSAHGAGDTQYF. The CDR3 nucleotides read TGTGCCAGCAGTGACTCGGCCCACGGGGCCGGCGATACGCAGTATTTT.

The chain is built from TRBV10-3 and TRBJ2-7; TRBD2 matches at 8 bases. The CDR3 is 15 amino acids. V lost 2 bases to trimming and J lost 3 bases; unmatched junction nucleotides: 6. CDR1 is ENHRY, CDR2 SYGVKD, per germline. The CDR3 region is CAISEVAGRGYEQYF. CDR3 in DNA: TGTGCCATCAGTGAGGTAGCGGGAAGAGGCTACGAGCAGTACTTC.

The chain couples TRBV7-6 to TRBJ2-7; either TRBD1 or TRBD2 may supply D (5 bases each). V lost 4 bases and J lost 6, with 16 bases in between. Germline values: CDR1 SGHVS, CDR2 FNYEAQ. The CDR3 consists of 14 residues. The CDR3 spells CASSSGTPGREQYF. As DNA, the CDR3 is TGTGCCAGCAGCTCCGGGACCCCTGGACGCGAGCAGTACTTC. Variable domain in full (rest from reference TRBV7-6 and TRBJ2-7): GAGVSQSPRYKVTKRGQDVALRCDPISGHVSLYWYRQALGQGPEFLTYFNYEAQQDKSGLPNDRFSAERPEGSISTLTIQRTEQRDSAMYRCASSSGTPGREQYFGPGTRLTVT.

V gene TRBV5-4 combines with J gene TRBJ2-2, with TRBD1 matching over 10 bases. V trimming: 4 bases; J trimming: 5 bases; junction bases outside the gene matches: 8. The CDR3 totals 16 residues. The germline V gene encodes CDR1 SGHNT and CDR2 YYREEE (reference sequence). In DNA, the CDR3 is TGTGCCAGCAGCCCACGGGACAGGGGAGGAACCGGGGAGCTGTTTTTT. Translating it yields CASSPRDRGGTGELFF.

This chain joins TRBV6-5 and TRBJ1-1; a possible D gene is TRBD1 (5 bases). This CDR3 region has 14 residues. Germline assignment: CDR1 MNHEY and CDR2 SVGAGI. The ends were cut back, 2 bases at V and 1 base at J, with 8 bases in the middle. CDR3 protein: CASSYIGENTEAFF. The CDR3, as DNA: TGTGCCAGCAGTTACATAGGGGAGAACACTGAAGCTTTCTTT.

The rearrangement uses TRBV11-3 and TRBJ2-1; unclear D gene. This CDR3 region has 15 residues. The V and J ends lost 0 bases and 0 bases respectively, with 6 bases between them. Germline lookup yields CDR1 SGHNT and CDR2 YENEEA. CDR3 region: CASSLDRASYNEQFF. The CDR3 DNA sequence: TGTGCCAGCAGCTTAGATAGGGCCTCCTACAATGAGCAGTTCTTC.

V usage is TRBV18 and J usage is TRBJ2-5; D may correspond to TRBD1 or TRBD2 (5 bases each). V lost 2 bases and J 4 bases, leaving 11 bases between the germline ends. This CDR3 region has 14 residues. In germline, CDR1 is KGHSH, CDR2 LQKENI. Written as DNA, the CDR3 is TGTGCCAGCTCACCAGCAGGGACGGGAGAGACCCAGTACTTC. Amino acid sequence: CASSPAGTGETQYF.

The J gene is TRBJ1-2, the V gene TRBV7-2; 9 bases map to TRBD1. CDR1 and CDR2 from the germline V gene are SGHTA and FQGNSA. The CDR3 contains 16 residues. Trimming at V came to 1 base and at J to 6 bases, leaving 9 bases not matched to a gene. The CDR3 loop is CASSLGMLQGADGYTF. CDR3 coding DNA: TGTGCCAGCAGCTTAGGGATGCTACAGGGGGCGGATGGCTACACCTTC.

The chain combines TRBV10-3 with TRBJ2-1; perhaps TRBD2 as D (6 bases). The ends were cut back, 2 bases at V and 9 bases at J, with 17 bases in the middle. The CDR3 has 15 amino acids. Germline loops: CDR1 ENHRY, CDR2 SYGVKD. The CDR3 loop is CAISEVARSGPEQFF. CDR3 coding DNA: TGTGCCATCAGTGAGGTAGCCCGGAGCGGGCCTGAGCAGTTCTTC.

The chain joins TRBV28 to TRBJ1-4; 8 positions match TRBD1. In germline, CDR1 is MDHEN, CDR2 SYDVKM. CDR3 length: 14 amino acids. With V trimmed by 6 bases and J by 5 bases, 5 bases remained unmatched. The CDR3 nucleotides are TGTGCCAGCAGCAGGACAGGGATAAATGAAAAACTGTTTTTT. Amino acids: CASSRTGINEKLFF.

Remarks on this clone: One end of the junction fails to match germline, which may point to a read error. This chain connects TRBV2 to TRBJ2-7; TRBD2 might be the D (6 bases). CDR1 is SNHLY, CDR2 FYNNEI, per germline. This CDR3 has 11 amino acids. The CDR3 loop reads CASSYTRGMDF. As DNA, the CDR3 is TGTGCCAGCAGCTACACCCGGGGGATGGACTTC.

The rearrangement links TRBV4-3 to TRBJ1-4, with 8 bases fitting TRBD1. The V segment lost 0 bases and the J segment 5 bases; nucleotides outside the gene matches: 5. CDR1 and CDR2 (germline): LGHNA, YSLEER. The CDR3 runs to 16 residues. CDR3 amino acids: CASSQDSGQANEKLFF. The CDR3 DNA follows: TGCGCCAGCAGCCAAGACTCGGGACAGGCGAATGAAAAACTGTTTTTT.

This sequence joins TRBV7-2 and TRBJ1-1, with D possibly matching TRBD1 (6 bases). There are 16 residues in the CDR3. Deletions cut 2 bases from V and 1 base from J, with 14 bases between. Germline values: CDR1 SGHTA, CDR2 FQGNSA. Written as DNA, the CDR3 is TGTGCCAGCAGCTTAAAATCGGACAGCCAGAACACTGAAGCTTTCTTT. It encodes CASSLKSDSQNTEAFF.

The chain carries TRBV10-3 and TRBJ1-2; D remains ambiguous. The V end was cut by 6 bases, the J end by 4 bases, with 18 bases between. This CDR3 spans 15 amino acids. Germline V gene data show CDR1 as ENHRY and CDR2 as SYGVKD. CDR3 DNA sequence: TGTGCCATCAGCGGTGATAGCGAGAAGGGCTATGGCTACACCTTC. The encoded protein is CAISGDSEKGYGYTF.

CDR3 amino acids: CASSLGFYREYF. The CDR3 nucleotides read TGTGCCAGCAGCTTGGGTTTTTATCGGGAGTACTTC. This chain links TRBV7-9 with TRBJ2-7; D unresolved. Germline assignment: CDR1 SEHNR and CDR2 FQNEAQ (reference sequence). V lost 3 bases to trimming and J lost 11 bases, with 14 bases between them. The CDR3 spans 12 residues.

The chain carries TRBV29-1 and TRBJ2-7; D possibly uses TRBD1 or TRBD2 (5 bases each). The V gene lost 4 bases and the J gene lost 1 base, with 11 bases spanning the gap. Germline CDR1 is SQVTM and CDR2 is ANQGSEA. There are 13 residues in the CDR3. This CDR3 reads CSVGGTGSYEQYF. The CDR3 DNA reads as TGCAGCGTTGGGGGGACGGGATCCTACGAGCAGTACTTC.

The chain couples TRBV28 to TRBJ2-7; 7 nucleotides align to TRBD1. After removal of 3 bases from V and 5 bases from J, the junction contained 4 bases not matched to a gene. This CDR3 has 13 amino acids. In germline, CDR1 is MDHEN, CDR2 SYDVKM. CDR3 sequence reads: CASSLSDRDEQYF. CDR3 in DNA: TGTGCCAGCAGTTTGTCCGACAGGGACGAGCAGTACTTC.

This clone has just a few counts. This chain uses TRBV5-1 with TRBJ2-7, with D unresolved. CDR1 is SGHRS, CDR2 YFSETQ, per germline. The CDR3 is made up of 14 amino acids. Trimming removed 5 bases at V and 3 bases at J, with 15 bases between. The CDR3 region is CASRKSPRNYEQYF. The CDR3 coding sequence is TGCGCCAGCAGGAAATCCCCTAGGAACTACGAGCAGTACTTC.

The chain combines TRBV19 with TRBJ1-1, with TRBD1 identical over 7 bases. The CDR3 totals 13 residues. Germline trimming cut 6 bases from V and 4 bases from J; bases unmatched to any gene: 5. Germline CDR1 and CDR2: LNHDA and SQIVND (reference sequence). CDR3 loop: CASSPQGVTEAFF. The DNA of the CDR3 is TGTGCCAGTAGCCCCCAGGGGGTCACTGAAGCTTTCTTT.

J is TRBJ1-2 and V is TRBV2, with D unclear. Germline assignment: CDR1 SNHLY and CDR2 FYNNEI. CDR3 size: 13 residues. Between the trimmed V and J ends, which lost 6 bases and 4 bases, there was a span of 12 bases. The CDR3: CASSVLTLYGYTF. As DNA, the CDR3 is TGTGCCAGCAGCGTGTTAACCCTCTATGGCTACACCTTC. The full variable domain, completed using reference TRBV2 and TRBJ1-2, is EPEVTQTPSHQVTQMGQEVILRCVPISNHLYFYWYRQILGQKVEFLVSFYNNEISEKSEIFDDQFSVERPDGSNFTLKIRSTKLEDSAMYFCASSVLTLYGYTFGSGTRLTVV.

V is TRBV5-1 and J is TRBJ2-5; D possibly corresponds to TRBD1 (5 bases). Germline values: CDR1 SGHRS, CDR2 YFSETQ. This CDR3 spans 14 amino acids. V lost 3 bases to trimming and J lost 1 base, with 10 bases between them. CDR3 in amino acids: CASSSLGVQETQYF. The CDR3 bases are TGCGCCAGCAGCTCCTTAGGGGTCCAAGAGACCCAGTACTTC.

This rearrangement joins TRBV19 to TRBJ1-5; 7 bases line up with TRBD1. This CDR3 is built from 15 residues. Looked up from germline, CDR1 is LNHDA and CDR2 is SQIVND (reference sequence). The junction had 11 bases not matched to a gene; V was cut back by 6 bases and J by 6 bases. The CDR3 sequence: CASRATGQGGQPQHF. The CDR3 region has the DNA TGTGCCAGTAGGGCGACAGGGCAGGGTGGTCAGCCCCAGCATTTT.

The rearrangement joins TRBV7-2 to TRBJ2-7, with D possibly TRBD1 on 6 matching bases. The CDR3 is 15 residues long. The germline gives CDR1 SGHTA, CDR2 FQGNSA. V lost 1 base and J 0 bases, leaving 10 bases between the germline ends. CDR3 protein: CASSLGGRNSYEQYF. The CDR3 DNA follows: TGTGCCAGCAGCTTAGGGGGGCGGAACTCCTACGAGCAGTACTTC.

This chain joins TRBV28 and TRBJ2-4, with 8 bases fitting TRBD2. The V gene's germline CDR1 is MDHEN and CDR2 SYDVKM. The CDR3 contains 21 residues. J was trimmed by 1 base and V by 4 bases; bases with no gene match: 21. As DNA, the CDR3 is TGTGCCAGCAGTTCCCTCGGGAGCGGGAGAGGCGTTAAGGGGGCCAAAAACATTCAGTACTTC. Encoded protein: CASSSLGSGRGVKGAKNIQYF.